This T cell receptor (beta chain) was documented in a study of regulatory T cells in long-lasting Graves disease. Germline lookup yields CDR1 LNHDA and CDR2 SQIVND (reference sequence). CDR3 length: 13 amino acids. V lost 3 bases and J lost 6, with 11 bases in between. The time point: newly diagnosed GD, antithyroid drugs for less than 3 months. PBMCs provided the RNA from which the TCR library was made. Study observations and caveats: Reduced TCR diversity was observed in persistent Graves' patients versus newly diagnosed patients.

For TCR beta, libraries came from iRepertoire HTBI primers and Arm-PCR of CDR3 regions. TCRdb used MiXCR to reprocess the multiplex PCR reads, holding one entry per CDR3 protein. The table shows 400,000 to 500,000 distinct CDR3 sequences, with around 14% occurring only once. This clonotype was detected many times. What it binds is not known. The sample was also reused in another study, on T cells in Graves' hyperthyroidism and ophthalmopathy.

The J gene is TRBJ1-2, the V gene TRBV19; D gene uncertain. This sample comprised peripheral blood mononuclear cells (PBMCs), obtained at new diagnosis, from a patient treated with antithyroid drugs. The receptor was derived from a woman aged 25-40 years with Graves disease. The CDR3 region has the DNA TGTGCCAGTAGTATCGGGCGAGGGAATGGCTACACCTTC. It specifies CASSIGRGNGYTF.